This T cell receptor beta chain was identified during a study of blood T cell repertoires in COVID-19. Overall study: PBMCs, B-cell-depleted T cells, or T cells provided the cDNA or gDNA that made up the material.

This CDR3 region has 14 residues. Germline V gene data show CDR1 as SGHAT and CDR2 as FQDESV (reference sequence). Trimming removed 1 base from V and 3 bases from J, with 10 bases in between. Per the authors' pipeline: Amplification from reference gene primers served as the basis for estimated nucleated cell counts. The repertoire was sequenced with immunoSEQ multiplex PCR; TCRdb's copy has only in-frame clones and lacks some. That table furnishes V, J and clone size, whereas the DNA furnished D and trimming. The table shows roughly 40,000 clones, with 88% occurring only once. This chain links TRBV11-1 with TRBJ2-7; TRBD1 is a possible D gene (5 bases). The receptor comes from a woman aged 40 to 50 with acute or convalescent COVID-19. The sample was peripheral blood. The CDR3 DNA follows: TGTGCCAGCAGCTTAGTGGCAGGGCACTACGAGCAGTACTTC. It specifies CASSLVAGHYEQYF. Looking up the rest from reference TRBV11-1 and TRBJ2-7 gives the full variable domain: EAEVAQSPRYKITEKSQAVAFWCDPISGHATLYWYRQILGQGPELLVQFQDESVVDDSQLPKDRFSAERLKGVDSTLKIQPAELGDSAMYLCASSLVAGHYEQYFGPGTRLTVT.